Detailed here is one T cell receptor (beta chain). The antigen is undetermined. Through a sample-barcoded 5' primer and a J-beta primer mix, a second PCR was run for roughly 6 to 11 cycles. From the 5' RACE reads, TCRdb called clonotypes with MiXCR, one entry per CDR3 protein. This sample yields over a million distinct CDR3 sequences, of which approximately 43% are seen a single time; just over 4% belongs to the top ten. This sample is part of a study of blood T cells in healthy people across ages. Regarding the study as a whole: TCR beta diversity tracked closely with naive T cell percentage. Naive and antigen-experienced cells could not be conclusively compared, given unsorted PBMCs.

The specimen was blood. This receptor was obtained from a woman younger than 30 in good health.

The CDR3 region has the DNA TGTGCCAGCAGCCAACCGGGACTAGCGGACCTGGGGCAGTTCTTC. It codes for CASSQPGLADLGQFF. V and J are TRBV14 and TRBJ2-1, with 11 bases identical to TRBD2. The CDR3 has 15 residues. The germline gives CDR1 SGHDN, CDR2 FVKESK. J lost 12 bases, V lost 2 bases, and 9 bases had no gene match.